This TCR beta chain appears in the sequencing data of a study of T cell repertoires in cytomegalovirus infection. The overall study: TCR beta signatures that were public indicated CMV infection and matching HLA type.

As to this clonotype: Its antigen is currently unknown.

Trimming took 4 bases from V and 6 from J, leaving 15 bases between them. This CDR3 comprises 15 residues. CDR1 SGHAT and CDR2 FQNNGV come from the germline V gene. Study-level findings and limits: Based on cumulative public TCR beta family frequency, carriers of CMV plus the relevant HLA were identified. Within the response measured ex vivo, HLA-C-restricted CMV-specific TCR beta clonotypes were dominant.

TCRdb independently ran MiXCR on the reads; one entry per CDR3 protein. The table lists more than 150,000 distinct CDR3 sequences, 15% to 20% of them singletons. This TCR was recovered from a human donor in good health (CMV status not recorded). Some clones in this sample may be carry-over from other donors' samples. This chain links TRBV11-2 with TRBJ2-2; no clear D. Sequencing was carried out using PBMCs. CDR3 amino acids: CASSSSRSSSGELFF. The CDR3 DNA reads TGTGCCAGCAGCTCGAGCCGTTCGTCCTCCGGGGAGCTGTTTTTT. The full variable domain, its missing parts supplied by reference TRBV11-2 and TRBJ2-2, is EAGVAQSPRYKIIEKRQSVAFWCNPISGHATLYWYQQILGQGPKLLIQFQNNGVVDDSQLPKDRFSAERLKGVDSTLKIQPAKLEDSAVYLCASSSSRSSSGELFFGEGSRLTVL.